A selection of T cell receptor beta chains follows, all from one sample in a study of CXCR3-negative and CXCR3-positive naive CD8 T cells. TCRdb reprocessed the 5' RACE reads and stores each CDR3 protein as one record, lacking DNA. Here the sample table reports about 80,000 distinct CDR3 sequences. The sequenced sample consisted of naive CXCR3- CD8+ T cells from blood. Receptors originate from a human donor in good health. Some clones in this sample may be carry-over from other donors' samples. The CDR3 runs from the conserved cysteine through the conserved F or W.

CASSPLTNMNTEAFF	TRBJ1-1	TRBV4-3
CASSPTQYEQYF	TRBJ2-7	TRBV12-3/TRBV12-4
CSAERTDYGYTF	TRBJ1-2	TRBV29-1
CASSQDAQYNEQFF	TRBJ2-1	TRBV4-3
CSVGFGANAEAFF	TRBJ1-1	TRBV29-1
CASSFSGSFYEQYF	TRBJ2-7	TRBV12-3/TRBV12-4
CASSQEPQGTSYEQYF	TRBJ2-7	TRBV4-1
CASSLVPAIYEQYF	TRBJ2-7	TRBV12-3/TRBV12-4
CSGGGTTDTQYF	TRBJ2-3	TRBV29-1
CASSQGQLLDGYTF	TRBJ1-2	TRBV14
CASRGLAGHNEQFF	TRBJ2-1	TRBV7-9